Each of the 10 T cell receptor beta chains below was sequenced from the same sample in a study of OX40 agonist ivuxolimab in advanced cancers. Profiled with immunoSEQ multiplex PCR; TCRdb holds only in-frame clones, not every one. The sample contains some 42,000 clones, about 82% of which appear only once. The specimen comprised CD4+ or CD8+ T cells sorted from blood, sampled in a trial of the OX40 agonist ivuxolimab. The source is an adult with an advanced solid tumor such as melanoma, head and neck, liver or kidney cancer.

J is TRBJ2-1 and V is TRBV6-5; 10 nucleotides line up with TRBD1. V lost 2 bases to trimming and J lost 9 bases; unmatched junction nucleotides: 4. Germline CDR1 and CDR2: MNHEY and SVGAGI. The CDR3 extends over 14 amino acids. CDR3 residues: CASSYGTGVGEQFF. As DNA, the CDR3 is TGTGCCAGCAGTTACGGGACAGGGGTTGGTGAGCAGTTCTTC.

This chain joins TRBV27 and TRBJ2-3; no clear D gene. Germline CDR1 and CDR2: MNHEY and SMNVEV (reference sequence). The V gene lost 3 bases and the J gene lost 1 base, with 8 bases spanning the gap. This CDR3 has 14 amino acids. CDR3 loop: CASSFSVGTDTQYF. The CDR3 region has the DNA TGTGCCAGCAGTTTTTCTGTGGGCACAGATACGCAGTATTTT.

The sample holds one count of this clone. V gene TRBV15 combines with J gene TRBJ2-5; D not resolved. TRBJ2-7 matches the DNA end more closely, so the J call is doubtful. The CDR3 spans 14 residues. In germline, CDR1 is LNHNV, CDR2 YYDKDF (reference sequence). CDR3 in DNA: TGTGCCACCAGCAGAGTTGCAGGCATAGGCGAGCAGTACTTC. It codes for CATSRVAGIGEQYF.

This rearrangement joins TRBV5-1 to TRBJ2-1; possible D gene TRBD1, 6 bases. V lost 4 bases and J 4 bases, leaving 9 bases between the germline ends. This CDR3 is 13 amino acids long. CDR1 and CDR2 from the germline V gene are SGHRS and YFSETQ. The DNA for the CDR3 is TGCGCCAGCAGCCTTGACAGGTACAATGAGCAGTTCTTC. The encoded protein is CASSLDRYNEQFF. Using reference TRBV5-1 and TRBJ2-1 for the parts outside the CDR3, the full variable domain is KAGVTQTPRYLIKTRGQQVTLSCSPISGHRSVSWYQQTPGQGLQFLFEYFSETQRNKGNFPGRFSGRQFSNSRSEMNVSTLELGDSALYLCASSLDRYNEQFFGPGTRLTVL.

The chain carries TRBV19 and TRBJ1-2; TRBD1 matches at 10 bases. The J segment lost 4 bases and the V segment lost 6 bases, leaving 11 bases of the junction unmatched. This CDR3 region has 16 residues. Germline-derived CDR1 and CDR2 are LNHDA and SQIVND (reference sequence). This CDR3 is CASSSGQGGTFYGYTF. CDR3 nucleotide sequence: TGTGCCAGTAGCAGTGGACAGGGGGGAACCTTCTATGGCTACACCTTC.

The V and J genes are TRBV29-1 and TRBJ1-2; D call uncertain. CDR3 length: 14 amino acids. V dropped 8 bases and J dropped 4 bases, with 20 bases sitting between them. Per the germline V gene, CDR1 is SQVTM and CDR2 is ANQGSEA. The CDR3 DNA reads as TGCAGCCCAATTCGAATCGAGGGTATCTATGGCTACACCTTC. This sequence encodes CSPIRIEGIYGYTF.

The chain links TRBV4-1 to TRBJ2-3; the D gene is possibly TRBD1 (6 bases). The V and J ends lost 4 bases and 1 base respectively, with 18 bases between them. The CDR3 consists of 17 residues. Germline V CDR1 and CDR2: MGHRA, YSYEKL. The CDR3 region is CASSPQPGAAGTDTQYF. The CDR3 nucleotides read TGCGCCAGCAGCCCTCAACCAGGGGCCGCAGGCACAGATACGCAGTATTTT.

As concerns this clone: The identical CDR3 is also encoded by other nucleotide sequences in the sample. The gene calls are TRBV4-3 and TRBJ1-1, with D unclear. This CDR3 spans 13 amino acids. Trimming removed 2 bases from V and 3 bases from J, with 7 bases in between. The germline gives CDR1 LGHNA, CDR2 YSLEER. The CDR3: CASSQPAYTEAFF. CDR3 in DNA: TGCGCCAGCAGCCAACCAGCATACACTGAAGCTTTCTTT.

CDR3 amino acids: CASSYRTANNSPLHF. For the CDR3, the DNA is TGTGCCAGCAGCTACCGGACAGCCAATAATTCACCCCTCCACTTT. The genes are TRBV7-9 and TRBJ1-6, with TRBD1 as a possible D gene (6 bases). CDR1 is SEHNR, CDR2 FQNEAQ, per germline (reference sequence). The V end was cut by 4 bases, the J end by 5 bases, with 12 bases between. This CDR3 comprises 15 residues.

By frequency in the sample, this clone is large. The rearrangement uses TRBV14 and TRBJ1-4, with a weak D call TRBD1 (6 bases). Germline V gene lookup returns CDR1 SGHDN and CDR2 FVKESK. The CDR3 extends over 15 amino acids. V was cut by 0 bases and J by 7 bases, with 12 bases left in between. The CDR3 bases are TGTGCCAGCAGCCAAGATCATGGCAGGGGTGAAAAACTGTTTTTT. This codes for CASSQDHGRGEKLFF.